This is a list of T cell receptor beta chains from one sample in a study of identical twins. TCRdb reprocessed the 5' RACE reads via MiXCR and lists one record per CDR3 protein. The sample lists around 1.7 million distinct CDR3 sequences; less than 35% were seen once. Sequencing used cord blood. These receptors were obtained from a newborn girl in good health. CDR3s leave out the opening cysteine and the closing phenylalanine or tryptophan. Part of the rows lack a size; the others show once, few, many or a class for expanded clones.

>-|TRBJ1-1|TRBV20-1|10
SASSERGEAF
>few|TRBJ2-7|TRBV5-5|12
ASSLVFLTNEQY
>few|TRBJ1-2|TRBV20-1|10
SQTGINYGYT
>-|TRBJ1-5|TRBV7-2|12
ASTQDRGRQPRH
>-|TRBJ2-3|TRBV15|11
ATSRVFTDTQY
>-|TRBJ1-2|TRBV5-1|12
ASSFPGTVYGYT
>-|TRBJ1-5|TRBV12-5|14
ASGSGTQYSDQPQH
>-|TRBJ2-5|TRBV2|14
ASSEPASVMKETQY
>-|TRBJ2-7|TRBV20-1|14
SARSAGEKGTYEQY
>-|TRBJ2-3|TRBV20-1|12
RPGREIRTDTQY
>-|TRBJ2-3|TRBV11-2|11
AGSLPGTDTQY
>few|TRBJ2-7|TRBV20-1|15
SARDPRGLASSYEQY
>once|-|TRBV20-1|11
SARDWINYEQY
>-|TRBJ2-5|TRBV24-1|14
ATSGRTESYQETQY
>once|TRBJ2-3|TRBV5-1|14
ASSSGQSSSTDTQY
>few|TRBJ1-4|TRBV6-1|13
ASRSPRATNEKLF
>-|TRBJ2-3|TRBV20-1|14
SARDWDSHLFHTQY
>-|TRBJ2-7|TRBV6-1|13
ASVTATGRDNEQY
>many|TRBJ2-5|TRBV10-3|12
AISESNRKETQY
>few|TRBJ2-7|TRBV7-9|12
ASSLAGSRNEQY
>-|TRBJ1-1|TRBV11-2|10
ASSLDATYGF
>-|TRBJ2-1|TRBV6-1|16
ASTQVLGGEGSYNEQF
>few|TRBJ1-6|TRBV6-5|10
GTSSRDSPLH
>few|TRBJ2-7|TRBV20-1|11
SAHPGDSYEQY
>-|TRBJ1-2|TRBV10-3|11
AISTGANYGYT
>-|-|TRBV5-6|11
ASIQGGYNEQY
>few|TRBJ2-3|TRBV20-1|11
SAPMLPTDTQY
>-|TRBJ2-5|TRBV5-1|13
ASSLASGWQETQY
>few|TRBJ2-3|TRBV27|14
ASSFGRAFGTDTQY
>-|TRBJ2-1|TRBV4-1|14
ASSQGFPSSYNEQF
>-|TRBJ1-4|TRBV5-1|12
ASSSGDLGEKLF
>-|TRBJ2-7|TRBV6-4|14
ASSGFRDRGYYEQY
>-|TRBJ1-2|TRBV2|12
ASSEVAANYGYT
>-|TRBJ2-3|TRBV28|13
ASTSGSLHPDTQY
>-|TRBJ1-1|TRBV7-6|15
ASSLARSQGWRTEAF
>few|TRBJ1-1|TRBV28|12
ASSFVGGKAEAF
>-|TRBJ2-5|TRBV12-3/TRBV12-4|13
ASSLATSGGETQY
>-|TRBJ1-2|TRBV20-1|13
SAREGRGPHYGYT
>few|TRBJ2-7|TRBV11-2|14
ASSSGSGGTNYEQY
>few|TRBJ2-7|TRBV20-1|11
SARVLINNEQY
>-|TRBJ2-6|TRBV11-1|17
ASSSALGTGKTGANVLT
>few|TRBJ1-5|TRBV20-1|12
SARDPYSNQPQH
>few|TRBJ2-1|TRBV5-1|12
ASRSGGEYNEQF
>-|TRBJ2-7|TRBV20-1|12
SARDLGGTAEQY